This TCR beta chain was captured by sequencing in a study of blood T cell repertoires in COVID-19 (dated by TCRdb to 2018 to 2020). About the full investigation: Samples from collaborators originated in the United States, Italy and Spain and spanned both the acute and convalescent phases of COVID-19. The material from the prospective study consisted of cDNA or gDNA derived from T cells, B-cell-depleted T cells, or PBMCs. HLA class I and class II types, where available, came from metadata supplied by the sample provider rather than from assay-based typing. The repertoires were released in a freely available public database intended as a resource for research on the immune response to SARS-CoV-2. The dataset comprised deeply sampled blood TCRbeta repertoires from subjects exposed to, actively infected with, or recovered from COVID-19. A de-identified subject ID, COVID-19 status, age in years and sex were almost always included in the sample metadata. Samples were obtained from the ongoing ImmuneRACE study (first 160 participants) and from 1,254 subjects provided by 6 global collaborators.

Points on this clone: Its antigen is still unknown. The sample holds no much larger clone one base away, and base qualities are not on file.

Participants in the prospective study were enrolled through a virtual design, were aged roughly 18 to 100 years, and lived in 24 United States geographic areas. To assign participants to cohorts, the prospective study relied on clinical history that participants themselves reported in a screening survey and a study questionnaire. Recovered participants in ImmuneRACE Cohort 3 were defined as having two consecutive negative NP/OP PCR tests, clearance from a healthcare professional, or resolution of symptoms. In the prospective study, whole blood, serum and a nasopharyngeal or oropharyngeal swab were collected from each participant by mobile phlebotomists. Participants in the prospective study had the option to provide additional blood draws and questionnaires over a roughly 2-month period. Prospective study blood samples were shipped either frozen or at room temperature before DNA extraction. The CDR3, from cysteine to phenylalanine, totals 15 residues. The only DNA kept is the CDR3, 45 bases in frame from the first base. According to the germline V gene (reference sequence), CDR1 reads SEHNR and CDR2 reads FQNEAQ. V loses 5 bases of germline sequence and J loses 3 bases, and the interval between the two ends is 16 bases.

TCRbeta CDR3 regions were amplified from genomic DNA by means of the immunoSEQ Assay, a bias-controlled multiplex PCR. Concerning the study's data processing: The number of nucleated cells in each sample was estimated by amplification of reference gene primers within the assay. To quantify the absolute abundance of each unique TCRbeta CDR3 rearrangement, sequence reads were collapsed and filtered. For each sample, productive Simpson clonality was calculated as the square root of Simpson's diversity index over productive rearrangements. As stored in TCRdb, this immuneACCESS dataset retains in-frame rearrangements with V and J assigned. A fraction of the clones does not appear; measured against another copy, unresolved V genes explain less than half of the discrepancy, and the remainder lacks a known reason. Clone size and V and J calls were adopted from that table, with D and trimming inferred from the DNA. The sample data list 250,000 to 300,000 clones, and 80% to 95% of these were observed just once. The ten most abundant clones make up around 1.1% of the sample.

Paper-wide results and their limitations: The quantity of clinical and demographic metadata differed by source and by participant and was supplied without curation.

The sample was PBMCs or T cells enriched from blood (not recorded which). The V and J segments used are TRBV7-9 and TRBJ2-5; the D segment could be TRBD1, given 6 matching bases. The source is a woman younger than 45 who had recovered from COVID-19. The nucleotide sequence is given as TGTGCCAGCAGCCCAGGGGCTGGGTGGGAAGAGACCCAGTACTTC. Its protein reads: CASSPGAGWEETQYF.